This T cell receptor beta chain is from a study of T cells in Graves' hyperthyroidism and ophthalmopathy (dated by TCRdb to between 2017 and 2020). At the level of the whole study: Peripheral blood was sampled at the time of initial diagnosis, prior to any treatment. Whether ophthalmopathy could be predicted prospectively was tested in an independent validation cohort made up of about 20 hyperthyroidism patients plus 17 patients who later progressed to ophthalmopathy. In roughly six Graves' hyperthyroidism patients, the study also compared T-cell repertoires from thyroid tissue with T-cell repertoires from blood. According to the paper, TCR Vbeta CDR3 sequencing was carried out on some 130 peripheral blood samples, which came from around 43 ophthalmopathy, approximately 78 hyperthyroidism and some 17 progressor patients. Once sampling was done, hyperthyroidism patients were given methimazole at a starting dose of 30 mg daily, whereas ophthalmopathy patients were given high-dose intravenous methylprednisolone. To identify distinguishing TCR V-J signatures, a discovery cohort of around 100 patients was used, comprising 43 with Graves' ophthalmopathy and around 60 with stable Graves' hyperthyroidism. The 95 to 100 discovery patients were randomly divided into training and test sets at a 7:3 ratio. The research as a whole found: No statistical method was used to fix the sample size in advance, and group allocation was not hidden from the investigators. A 13 V-J signature model separated ophthalmopathy from stable hyperthyroidism, with around 90% sensitivity and roughly 82% specificity in cross-validation and 80%/75% in testing. Most expanded thyroid clonotypes (frequency above 0.001) were also detected in blood, a finding suggesting that blood repertoires may reflect thyroid immune responses. In validation, progression to ophthalmopathy was predicted by the model with almost 71% sensitivity and 72% to 85% specificity, a median of approximately 6.5 months before onset.

The CDR3 spans 18 residues, from the cysteine through the phenylalanine. Of the read, only the CDR3 DNA is kept; its 54 bases are in frame from base 1. Taken from the germline V gene, the CDR1 and CDR2 loops are ENHRY and SYGVKD. At the junction V is shortened by 0 bases and J by 9 bases, with 21 bases in between. In this sample, this clonotype turned up once. It has no known antigen specificity. It has no much larger one-base neighbor in the sample; base qualities were not kept. A single read offers scant evidence. Graves' hyperthyroidism was defined as stable when no progression to ophthalmopathy occurred over 18 months of follow-up. Hyperthyroidism patients were aged 18 to 65 years and newly diagnosed, with disease duration of less than 2 months. Exclusion was applied to patients with uncontrolled infections, other autoimmune diseases, pregnancy or lactation. Clinical symptoms, serum thyroxine and TRAb, thyroid ultrasound, and orbital computed tomography formed the basis for the diagnoses. PBMCs were isolated from 7.5 to 10 ml of fresh peripheral blood by Ficoll-Paque density gradient centrifugation. Trizol reagent was used to extract total RNA, and RNA quality was then checked on an Agilent 2100 Bioanalyzer.

The TCR beta CDR3 regions were amplified from RNA transcripts. A first-round RT-PCR of the TCR CDR3 used the HTBI primer set with the Qiagen OneStep RT-PCR kit. Libraries were constructed in a second round of multiplex PCR, after which size selection and purification were performed. Paired-end sequencing of the libraries was performed with 100 bp reads on an Illumina HiSeq2000. In the paper's pipeline: SOAPnuke was used to process the raw data, throwing out any read that contained adapters or uncalled bases, had a mean Phred below 15, or lacked an exact constant-primer or identifier match. High-quality paired reads were merged with COPE v1.2.5, and unique nucleotide sequences were defined as clonotypes. MiTCR v1.1 was used to align clonotypes to the IMGT TRBV, TRBD and TRBJ reference segments. Analysis was restricted to V-J combinations with a frequency above 0.0001, which covered 99.2% of repertoires. A TCS score was defined as the ratio of F50 (clonal expansion) to E x V (chaos), with BLOSUM62-based TCRdist applied between CDR3 peptides within each V-J. Welch's t-statistics and random forest reduced 514 V-J features to 10 to 15, which were used in a naive Bayes classifier (R e1071). The Morisita-Horn index was used to measure how similar the thyroid and blood repertoires were. The public reads were run again by TCRdb, first through fastp at Q25 and then through MiXCR, and only productive beta chains were kept. For every CDR3 protein sequence, its rows merge into one entry that carries the most common genes and DNA. TCRdb's processing, not the authors', yielded these V and J calls. The sample records just under 750,000 distinct CDR3 sequences, roughly 32% of which are singletons. The top ten clones comprise more than 25% of the sample.

The chain links TRBV10-3 with TRBJ1-6; the D gene is unclear. The specimen sequenced was blood. The receptor was derived from a woman in her thirties or forties with Graves' hyperthyroidism. The CDR3 corresponds to CAISESIGVGYEVSPLHF. The DNA sequence is TGTGCCATCAGTGAGTCGATTGGCGTGGGATACGAGGTTTCACCCCTCCACTTT.